The table lists the clone carrying this TCR beta chain with many counts. The antigen is unknown. The template for TCR beta VDJ and CDR3 sequence profiling was genomic DNA. TCRdb ran MiXCR on the reads and lists one entry per CDR3 protein. Of 68,000 or so distinct CDR3 sequences in the sample, 45% to 55% were seen once. CDR1 and CDR2 from the germline V gene are SGHKS and YYEKEE (reference sequence). Trimming removed 0 bases from V and 4 bases from J, with 20 bases in between. The CDR3 length is 17 residues. The sample originates from a study of CD8+CD57+ T cells in acquired aplastic anemia. Study details: For CD4+ cells, healthy donors had an average of approximately 10 million reads.

Study-wide findings and caveats: Between patients and controls, approximately 29 CD8+ CDR3 sequences were found in common.

This TCR came from a human donor in good health, serving as a control. The specimen was sorted CD4+, CD8+, or CD8+CD57+ T cells (not recorded which) from PBMCs. The chain recombines TRBV5-5 with TRBJ2-7; D perhaps matches TRBD2 (6 bases). This chain's CDR3 is CASSLVRWGGALYEQYF. CDR3 bases: TGTGCCAGCAGCTTGGTGAGATGGGGCGGGGCGCTTTACGAGCAGTACTTC.